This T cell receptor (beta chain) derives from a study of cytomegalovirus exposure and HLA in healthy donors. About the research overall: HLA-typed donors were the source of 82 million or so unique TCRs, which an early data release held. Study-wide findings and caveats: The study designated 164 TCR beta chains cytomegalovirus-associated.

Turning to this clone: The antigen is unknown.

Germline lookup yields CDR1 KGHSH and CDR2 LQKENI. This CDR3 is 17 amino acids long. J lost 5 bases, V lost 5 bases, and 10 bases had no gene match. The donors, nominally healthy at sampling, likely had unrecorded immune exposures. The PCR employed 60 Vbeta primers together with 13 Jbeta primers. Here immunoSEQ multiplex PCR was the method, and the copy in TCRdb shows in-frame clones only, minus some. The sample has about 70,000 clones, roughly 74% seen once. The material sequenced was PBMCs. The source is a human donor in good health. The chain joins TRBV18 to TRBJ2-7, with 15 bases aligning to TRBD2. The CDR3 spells CASSSTRTSGRAHEQYF. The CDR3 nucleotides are TGTGCCAGCTCATCGACGAGGACTAGCGGGAGGGCCCACGAGCAGTACTTC.